The next 12 T cell receptor beta chains were all read from a single sample in a study of blood T cell repertoires in COVID-19. Here immunoSEQ multiplex PCR was the method, and the copy in TCRdb shows in-frame clones only, minus some. Here the sample spans around 430,000 clones, 88% being singletons. The sequencing sample was made of peripheral blood. Receptors originate from a woman between 45 and 65 years old with COVID-19, enrolled during active disease.

V and J are TRBV5-1 and TRBJ2-3, with unresolved D. Germline-derived CDR1 and CDR2 are SGHRS and YFSETQ. V gave up 1 base and J gave up 4 bases, with 13 bases separating them. The CDR3 contains 15 residues. DNA of the CDR3: TGCGCCAGCAGCTTGATTCCCCTTTCGTCAGATACGCAGTATTTT. Translation gives CASSLIPLSSDTQYF.

The chain is built from TRBV5-6 and TRBJ1-4; D gene uncertain. This CDR3 is 15 amino acids long. The germline V and J ends were trimmed by 0 bases and 8 bases, with 14 bases remaining between them. Germline loops: CDR1 SGHDT, CDR2 YYEEEE. The CDR3 nucleotides read TGTGCCAGCAGCTTGGGGGCCGGGCCGGGGGAAAAACTGTTTTTT. Translating it yields CASSLGAGPGEKLFF.

This rearrangement joins TRBV5-4 to TRBJ2-5; D is possibly TRBD1 (5 bases). V lost 0 bases and J lost 5, with 8 bases in between. CDR1 is SGHNT and CDR2 is YYREEE in the germline V gene (reference sequence). This CDR3 spans 13 amino acids. This CDR3 reads CASSLGGRETQYF. CDR3 in DNA: TGTGCCAGCAGCTTGGGGGGCAGGGAGACCCAGTACTTC.

For this clone: Other nucleotide sequences in the sample specify the same CDR3. This chain joins TRBV6-1 and TRBJ1-1; possibly TRBD1 for D (5 bases). Trimming shortened V by 3 bases and J by 4 bases, and 12 bases separated the two germline ends. This CDR3 has 14 amino acids. In germline, CDR1 is MNHNS, CDR2 SASEGT. DNA for the CDR3: TGTGCCAGCAGTGAGCTCGGGGGTACCACTGAAGCTTTCTTT. It encodes CASSELGGTTEAFF.

The chain is built from TRBV15 and TRBJ2-3, with TRBD2 matching over 7 bases. From germline, CDR1 is LNHNV and CDR2 YYDKDF (reference sequence). This CDR3 contains 17 residues. V gave up 0 bases and J gave up 6 bases; unmatched junction bases: 12. Here the CDR3 reads CATSRDTGGTLSDTQYF. The CDR3 nucleotides read TGTGCCACCAGCAGAGATACGGGGGGAACCCTCTCGGATACGCAGTATTTT.

This rearrangement joins TRBV12-3 or TRBV12-4 to TRBJ1-2; D might be TRBD1 (6 bases). Trimming took off 5 bases at V and 2 bases at J, with 9 bases between the two ends. The CDR3 contains 13 residues. The chain's CDR3 is CASSADRNYGYTF. The CDR3 bases are TGTGCCAGCAGTGCTGACAGGAACTATGGCTACACCTTC.

V gene TRBV30 combines with J gene TRBJ2-5; D is perhaps TRBD2 (5 bases). Germline CDR1 GTSNPN, CDR2 SVGIG (reference sequence). The CDR3 is made up of 14 amino acids. Trimming cost V 2 bases and J 2 bases, with 12 bases left between them. The CDR3 protein is CAWSYLAPQETQYF. CDR3 in DNA: TGTGCCTGGAGTTACCTAGCCCCACAAGAGACCCAGTACTTC. The full variable domain, in which reference TRBV30 and TRBJ2-5 provide the parts outside the CDR3, is SQTIHQWPATLVQPVGSPLSLECTVEGTSNPNLYWYRQAAGRGLQLLFYSVGIGQISSEVPQNLSASRPQDRQFILSSKKLLLSDSGFYLCAWSYLAPQETQYFGPGTRLLVL.

The chain links TRBV5-6 to TRBJ1-1; TRBD1 is a possible D gene (6 bases). CDR3 length equals 14 residues. Germline lookup yields CDR1 SGHDT and CDR2 YYEEEE. Between the trimmed V and J ends, which lost 4 bases and 4 bases, there was a span of 14 bases. The CDR3 DNA is TGTGCCAGCAGCCGGGGGGCGCTGATCACTGAAGCTTTCTTT. Protein: CASSRGALITEAFF.

This chain uses TRBV7-9 with TRBJ2-5; TRBD2 is a possible D gene (6 bases). CDR3 length: 14 amino acids. The V and J ends lost 5 bases and 2 bases respectively, with 12 bases between them. Germline V gene data show CDR1 as SEHNR and CDR2 as FQNEAQ (reference sequence). The CDR3 spells CASSPPGVQETQYF. The CDR3, as DNA: TGTGCCAGCAGCCCCCCGGGGGTACAAGAGACCCAGTACTTC.

This chain's CDR3 is CASSLGLASYGYTF. The DNA of the CDR3 is TGTGCCAGCAGCTTGGGACTGGCCTCGTATGGCTACACCTTC. The gene calls are TRBV5-4 and TRBJ1-2, with D unclear. Looked up from germline, CDR1 is SGHNT and CDR2 is YYREEE (reference sequence). The V end lost 0 bases, the J end lost 5 bases, and 11 bases lay between the germline ends. CDR3 length: 14 residues.

About this clone itself: Other DNA sequences of this sample code for an identical CDR3. The chain joins TRBV5-6 to TRBJ1-5; D ambiguous. V was trimmed by 0 bases and J by 1 base, leaving 8 bases between them. Germline values: CDR1 SGHDT, CDR2 YYEEEE. The CDR3 totals 15 residues. The CDR3 coding sequence is TGTGCCAGCAGCTTGGGGGGAGCGAGCAATCAGCCCCAGCATTTT. Translating it yields CASSLGGASNQPQHF. Looking up the rest from reference TRBV5-6 and TRBJ1-5 gives the full variable domain: DAGVTQSPTHLIKTRGQQVTLRCSPKSGHDTVSWYQQALGQGPQFIFQYYEEEERQRGNFPDRFSGHQFPNYSSELNVNALLLGDSALYLCASSLGGASNQPQHFGDGTRLSIL.

The chain uses TRBV11-2 and TRBJ2-2; D remains ambiguous. The length of the CDR3 is 13 residues. Germline V gene sequence: CDR1 SGHAT, CDR2 FQNNGV. V lost 5 bases and J 5 bases, leaving 9 bases between the germline ends. DNA for the CDR3: TGTGCCAGCAGCGTACTCTGGACCGGGGAGCTGTTTTTT. This sequence encodes CASSVLWTGELFF.